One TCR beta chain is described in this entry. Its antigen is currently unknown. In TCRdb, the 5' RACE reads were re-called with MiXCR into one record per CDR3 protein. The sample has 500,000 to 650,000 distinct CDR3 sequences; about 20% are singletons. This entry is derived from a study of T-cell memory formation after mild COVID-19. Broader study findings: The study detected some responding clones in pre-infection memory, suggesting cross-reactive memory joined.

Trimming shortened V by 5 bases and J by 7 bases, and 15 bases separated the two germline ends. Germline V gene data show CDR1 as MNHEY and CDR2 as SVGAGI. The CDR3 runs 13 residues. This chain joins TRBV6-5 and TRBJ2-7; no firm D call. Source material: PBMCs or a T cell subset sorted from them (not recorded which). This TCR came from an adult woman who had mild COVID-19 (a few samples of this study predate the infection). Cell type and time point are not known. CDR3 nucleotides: TGTGCCAGCAGTCCCTCGACCGTATGGGAGCAGTACTTC. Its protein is CASSPSTVWEQYF.